This T cell receptor beta chain came from a study of T cell responses to AZD1222 COVID-19 vaccine. Sequencing was performed with immunoSEQ multiplex PCR; in TCRdb, only in-frame clones are kept and a portion is missing. The sample holds over 100,000 clones; about 85% are singletons and the top ten take approximately 2.6%. Germline V lookup: CDR1 SGHKS, CDR2 YYEKEE (reference sequence). V was shortened by 3 bases and J by 8 bases, with 17 bases between the two germline ends. CDR3 length equals 14 residues. The chain combines TRBV5-5 with TRBJ1-2; D possibly corresponds to TRBD1 (5 bases). The receptor comes from an adult who received the AZD1222 COVID-19 vaccine. The source material was peripheral blood, sampled 28 days after the second AZD1222 dose. CDR3: CASSSTTAPAGYTF. CDR3 nucleotide sequence: TGTGCCAGCAGCTCAACGACAGCCCCGGCGGGCTACACCTTC. The full variable domain, completed using reference TRBV5-5 and TRBJ1-2, is DAGVTQSPTHLIKTRGQQVTLRCSPISGHKSVSWYQQVLGQGPQFIFQYYEKEERGRGNFPDRFSARQFPNYSSELNVNALLLGDSALYLCASSSTTAPAGYTFGSGTRLTVV.